What follows are 31 T cell receptor beta chains derived from one specimen sequenced in a study of T cell responses to AZD1222 COVID-19 vaccine. Here immunoSEQ multiplex PCR was the method, and the copy in TCRdb shows in-frame clones only, minus some. The sample records roughly 100,000 clones, 70% to 90% being singletons. The sequencing here drew on peripheral blood, taken on day 0 of AZD1222 vaccination. The source of these receptors is an adult in good health.

The V and J genes are TRBV3-1 (or the pseudogene TRBV3-2) and TRBJ1-2, with no clear D. V dropped 1 base and J dropped 7 bases, with 10 bases sitting between them. Germline CDR1 is LGHDT and CDR2 is YNNKEL (reference sequence). The CDR3 consists of 13 residues. The DNA of the CDR3 is TGTGCCAGCAGCCAAGTTACCGGCCGTGGCTACACCTTC. This codes for CASSQVTGRGYTF.

This chain links TRBV15 with TRBJ2-2, with 12 bases identical to TRBD2. Germline trimming cut 8 bases from V and 1 base from J; bases unmatched to any gene: 5. In germline, CDR1 is LNHNV, CDR2 YYDKDF (reference sequence). CDR3 length: 16 residues. DNA of the CDR3: TGTGCCACCGGGGGACTAGCGGGCATGAACACCGGGGAGCTGTTTTTT. Translated: CATGGLAGMNTGELFF.

The CDR3 is CASSYISGTGNWNEQFF. The CDR3 bases are TGTGCCAGCAGCTACATATCCGGGACAGGGAATTGGAATGAGCAGTTCTTC. The genes are TRBV5-6 and TRBJ2-1; 9 positions agree with TRBD1. CDR1 is SGHDT, CDR2 YYEEEE, per germline. The length of the CDR3 is 17 residues. V shed 3 bases, J shed 7 bases, and the junction held 14 bases outside the gene matches.

The rearrangement joins TRBV7-9 to TRBJ2-7, with D possibly TRBD2 on 6 matching bases. Germline lookup yields CDR1 SEHNR and CDR2 FQNEAQ (reference sequence). V lost 5 bases and J lost 4, with 12 bases in between. This CDR3 has 13 amino acids. As DNA, the CDR3 is TGTGCCAGCAGCCTATCAGGAGGGTACGAGCAGTACTTC. This encodes CASSLSGGYEQYF.

Comments on this clone: At the DNA level, this CDR3 is encoded by other sequences in the same sample as well. This rearrangement joins TRBV27 to TRBJ1-6; a possible D gene is TRBD1 (6 bases). The V end was cut by 3 bases, the J end by 7 bases, with 13 bases between. Germline CDR1 is MNHEY and CDR2 is SMNVEV (reference sequence). The CDR3 is made up of 15 amino acids. CDR3 loop: CASSLSQGRNSPLHF. DNA for the CDR3: TGTGCCAGCAGTTTGTCGCAGGGGCGGAATTCACCCCTCCACTTT.

The V and J genes are TRBV2 and TRBJ1-5; a weak D match, TRBD1 (6 bases). Trimming took 1 base from V and 6 from J, leaving 7 bases between them. Germline-derived CDR1 and CDR2 are SNHLY and FYNNEI. The CDR3 sequence is 13 residues long. CDR3 coding DNA: TGTGCCAGCAGTGAAGGGGGGCCTCAGCCCCAGCATTTT. It is translated as CASSEGGPQPQHF.

The chain uses TRBV5-1 and TRBJ2-7, with 9 bases aligning to TRBD2. The CDR3 has 15 residues. The junction had 7 bases not matched to a gene; V was cut back by 1 base and J by 5 bases. Germline V gene sequence: CDR1 SGHRS, CDR2 YFSETQ. Here the CDR3 DNA reads TGCGCCAGCAGCTTGTTACCTAGCGGGGATAACGAGCAGTACTTC. Its protein is CASSLLPSGDNEQYF. Complete variable domain (other parts from reference TRBV5-1 and TRBJ2-7): KAGVTQTPRYLIKTRGQQVTLSCSPISGHRSVSWYQQTPGQGLQFLFEYFSETQRNKGNFPGRFSGRQFSNSRSEMNVSTLELGDSALYLCASSLLPSGDNEQYFGPGTRLTVT.

The chain uses TRBV7-6 and TRBJ2-3; 9 nucleotides match TRBD1. The CDR3 sequence is 15 residues long. Germline values: CDR1 SGHVS, CDR2 FNYEAQ. V gave up 0 bases and J gave up 6 bases; unmatched junction bases: 4. CDR3 coding DNA: TGTGCCAGCAGCTTAGCACAGGGGGCAGGGGATACGCAGTATTTT. It codes for CASSLAQGAGDTQYF.

The chain is built from TRBV7-9 and TRBJ2-3; 9 positions agree with TRBD2. The CDR3 covers 15 residues. From germline, CDR1 is SEHNR and CDR2 FQNEAQ (reference sequence). The V gene end was trimmed by 4 bases and the J gene end by 1 base; junction bases not matched to a gene: 3. CDR3 residues: CASSYSGGRTDTQYF. CDR3 DNA sequence: TGTGCCAGCAGCTATAGCGGGGGTCGCACAGATACGCAGTATTTT.

The rearrangement joins TRBV5-1 to TRBJ2-7; D might be TRBD2 (6 bases). There are 14 residues in the CDR3. Trimming took off 2 bases at V and 6 bases at J, with 15 bases between the two ends. Germline values: CDR1 SGHRS, CDR2 YFSETQ. The CDR3 loop reads CASSFGGEASEQYF. The CDR3 DNA reads as TGCGCCAGCAGCTTCGGAGGGGAGGCTTCCGAGCAGTACTTC.

The chain has TRBV9 and TRBJ2-5, with 8 bases aligning to TRBD2. V shed 0 bases and J 7 bases; nucleotides not matched to a gene: 2. Per germline, CDR1 SGDLS and CDR2 YYNGEE. The CDR3 extends over 13 amino acids. The DNA for the CDR3 is TGTGCCAGCAGCGTAGAGGGACTAGGGACCCAGTACTTC. Residues: CASSVEGLGTQYF.

The genes are TRBV10-3 and TRBJ1-4; the D gene is possibly TRBD1 (6 bases). Germline CDR1 and CDR2: ENHRY and SYGVKD. The CDR3 covers 17 residues. Between the trimmed V and J ends, which lost 4 bases and 0 bases, there was a span of 15 bases. The CDR3 DNA reads as TGTGCCATCAGTGGAGGACAGCGAACAGCAACTAATGAAAAACTGTTTTTT. Protein sequence: CAISGGQRTATNEKLFF.

This clone was counted a few times. V and J are TRBV27 and TRBJ1-3, with a tentative D call TRBD1 (5 bases). The CDR3 runs to 14 residues. Germline-derived CDR1 and CDR2 are MNHEY and SMNVEV (reference sequence). Trimming took 6 bases from V and 4 from J, leaving 13 bases between them. The CDR3 DNA is TGTGCCAGCAGAAATACAGGTTCAGGAAACACCATATATTTT. Residues: CASRNTGSGNTIYF.

This clone was found a few times. J is TRBJ1-6 and V is TRBV5-6; TRBD1 might be the D (6 bases). Looked up from germline, CDR1 is SGHDT and CDR2 is YYEEEE. V lost 0 bases and J lost 5, with 9 bases in between. The CDR3 is 15 amino acids. The CDR3 protein is CASSLARTDNSPLHF. The CDR3 DNA reads as TGTGCCAGCAGCTTGGCACGGACAGATAATTCACCCCTCCACTTT.

The V call is TRBV2, the J call TRBJ2-1; D unresolved. The V gene lost 11 bases and the J gene lost 2 bases, with 7 bases spanning the gap. CDR3 size: 11 residues. From germline, CDR1 is SNHLY and CDR2 FYNNEI. The CDR3 DNA sequence: TGTGCCGGCCAGACCTACAATGAGCAGTTCTTC. Residues: CAGQTYNEQFF.

This sequence joins TRBV5-1 and TRBJ2-2; 7 bases align to TRBD1. V gave up 2 bases and J gave up 6 bases; unmatched junction bases: 4. CDR3 size: 14 residues. In germline, CDR1 is SGHRS, CDR2 YFSETQ. The DNA for the CDR3 is TGCGCCAGCAGCTTTCCACAGGGGTCCGGGGAGCTGTTTTTT. Amino acids: CASSFPQGSGELFF.

The V gene is TRBV6-5, the J gene TRBJ1-2, with D possibly being TRBD1 (6 bases). Germline CDR1 MNHEY, CDR2 SVGAGI. CDR3 length equals 11 residues. Trimming removed 4 bases at V and 8 bases at J, with 8 bases between. The chain's CDR3 is CASSSGTGYTF. In DNA, the CDR3 is TGTGCCAGCAGTTCGGGGACAGGCTACACCTTC.

The chain recombines TRBV28 with TRBJ1-2; D remains ambiguous. The germline V gene encodes CDR1 MDHEN and CDR2 SYDVKM. V shed 3 bases and J shed 6 bases, with 11 bases lying between them. This CDR3 spans 13 amino acids. In DNA form, the CDR3 reads TGTGCCAGCAGTTTCCTAGCGACGGATGGCTACACCTTC. Translation gives CASSFLATDGYTF.

The chain employs TRBV7-9 and TRBJ1-4, with TRBD1 matching over 7 bases. The length of the CDR3 is 17 residues. V trimming: 5 bases; J trimming: 6 bases; junction bases outside the gene matches: 15. Germline CDR1 is SEHNR and CDR2 is FQNEAQ (reference sequence). CDR3 DNA sequence: TGTGCCAGCAGCCCCGCCCGTCTGTCAGGGGGGGATGAAAAACTGTTTTTT. It is translated as CASSPARLSGGDEKLFF.

V and J are TRBV5-1 and TRBJ2-2, with 9 positions matching TRBD1. The V gene end was trimmed by 7 bases and the J gene end by 7 bases; junction bases not matched to a gene: 20. This CDR3 spans 18 amino acids. The germline V gene has CDR1 SGHRS and CDR2 YFSETQ. CDR3 nucleotides: TGCGCCAGCGTCCGAGGGCAAGCCGGGACAGGGATGGTCGGGGAGCTGTTTTTT. Its translation is CASVRGQAGTGMVGELFF.

The J gene is TRBJ1-1, the V gene TRBV5-6; TRBD1 might be the D (6 bases). There are 16 residues in the CDR3. Trimming shortened V by 0 bases and J by 5 bases, and 17 bases separated the two germline ends. The germline CDR1 and CDR2 sequences are SGHDT and YYEEEE. The chain's CDR3 is CASSLAKGGVWTEAFF. The CDR3 DNA reads TGTGCCAGCAGCTTGGCCAAGGGGGGCGTGTGGACTGAAGCTTTCTTT.

The chain is built from TRBV12-3 or TRBV12-4 and TRBJ1-1, with D unresolved. CDR3 length equals 11 residues. The ends were cut back, 7 bases at V and 10 bases at J, with 13 bases in the middle. The CDR3: CASTPEVGAFF. The CDR3 bases are TGTGCCAGCACCCCAGAGGTGGGAGCTTTCTTT.

The chain employs TRBV2 and TRBJ1-5, with D possibly being TRBD1 (6 bases). CDR3 length: 16 amino acids. Germline CDR1 is SNHLY and CDR2 is FYNNEI. Trimming stripped 0 bases from V and 2 bases from J, with 11 bases between. CDR3 DNA: TGTGCCAGCAGTGAAGCGGGGGGGCTCGGCAATCAGCCCCAGCATTTT. It is translated as CASSEAGGLGNQPQHF.

V usage is TRBV7-6 and J usage is TRBJ1-6; D may be TRBD1 (5 bases). The CDR3 totals 15 residues. V was clipped by 5 bases and J by 6 bases, with 14 bases between them. CDR1 is SGHVS and CDR2 is FNYEAQ in the germline V gene. The CDR3 DNA is TGTGCCAGCAGCCCTGCGGCAGGGCCTAATTCACCCCTCCACTTT. This encodes CASSPAAGPNSPLHF.

V and J are TRBV19 and TRBJ1-5; TRBD1 might be the D (6 bases). V was trimmed by 6 bases and J by 6 bases, leaving 21 bases between them. This CDR3 comprises 16 residues. The germline gives CDR1 LNHDA, CDR2 SQIVND (reference sequence). Written as DNA, the CDR3 is TGTGCCAGTAGCCCCAACCCGGGGGCTTTAACTCAGCCCCAGCATTTT. Residues: CASSPNPGALTQPQHF.

This clone was recorded once. The V and J genes are TRBV15 and TRBJ1-4; weak D call: TRBD1 (5 bases). The germline gives CDR1 LNHNV, CDR2 YYDKDF (reference sequence). The CDR3 spans 17 residues. The V and J ends lost 3 bases and 5 bases respectively, with 19 bases between them. The CDR3 reads CATSSGGGAASNEKLFF. Written as DNA, the CDR3 is TGTGCCACCAGCAGTGGGGGTGGGGCAGCGTCAAATGAAAAACTGTTTTTT.

The rearrangement links TRBV10-2 to TRBJ1-5; D not resolved. Germline CDR1 reads WSHSY; CDR2 reads SAAADI. Trimming took 4 bases from V and 3 from J, leaving 7 bases between them. This CDR3 has 13 amino acids. The CDR3 DNA is TGCGCCAGCAGTGTGCAGAACAATCAGCCCCAGCATTTT. Residues: CASSVQNNQPQHF.

The chain employs TRBV19 and TRBJ1-1; 7 bases align to TRBD1. The trim removed 9 bases at V and 8 bases at J, leaving 3 bases unmatched. The CDR3 has 10 residues. Germline values: CDR1 LNHDA, CDR2 SQIVND (reference sequence). The CDR3 protein is CASGDSEAFF. The CDR3 region has the DNA TGTGCCAGCGGGGACAGCGAAGCTTTCTTT.

The gene calls are TRBV5-1 and TRBJ2-1; possibly TRBD1 for D (6 bases). The CDR3 runs 16 residues. Germline V gene data show CDR1 as SGHRS and CDR2 as YFSETQ. V lost 0 bases and J lost 0, with 10 bases in between. CDR3 in DNA: TGCGCCAGCAGCTTGGTAGGACAGAGCTCCTACAATGAGCAGTTCTTC. Its protein product is CASSLVGQSSYNEQFF.

V is TRBV28 and J is TRBJ1-3; D might be TRBD1 (6 bases). CDR3 length equals 14 residues. Germline values: CDR1 MDHEN, CDR2 SYDVKM. V lost 5 bases and J lost 2, with 10 bases in between. CDR3 residues: CASSPWTAGNTIYF. DNA of the CDR3: TGTGCCAGCAGTCCGTGGACAGCTGGAAACACCATATATTTT.

This clone occurred once. J is TRBJ2-7 and V is TRBV4-1; 9 bases map to TRBD1. V lost 1 base to trimming and J lost 2 bases; unmatched junction nucleotides: 3. The CDR3 loop spans 15 amino acids. CDR1 is MGHRA and CDR2 is YSYEKL in the germline V gene. The CDR3 spells CASSQAGTGTYEQYF. CDR3 bases: TGCGCCAGCAGCCAAGCCGGGACAGGGACCTACGAGCAGTACTTC.